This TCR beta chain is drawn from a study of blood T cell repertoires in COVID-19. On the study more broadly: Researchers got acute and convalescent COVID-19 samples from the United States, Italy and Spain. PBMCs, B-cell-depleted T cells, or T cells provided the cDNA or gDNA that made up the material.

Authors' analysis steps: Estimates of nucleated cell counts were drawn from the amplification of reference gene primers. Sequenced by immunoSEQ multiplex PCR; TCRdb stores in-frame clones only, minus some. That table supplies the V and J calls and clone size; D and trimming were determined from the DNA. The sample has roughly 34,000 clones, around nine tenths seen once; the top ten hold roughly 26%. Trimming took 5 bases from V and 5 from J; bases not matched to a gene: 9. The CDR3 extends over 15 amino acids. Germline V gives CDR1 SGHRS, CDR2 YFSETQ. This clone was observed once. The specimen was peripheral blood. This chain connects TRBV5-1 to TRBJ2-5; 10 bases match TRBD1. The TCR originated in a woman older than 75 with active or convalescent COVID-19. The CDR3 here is CASSGDRGKWETQYF. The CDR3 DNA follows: TGCGCCAGCAGTGGGGACAGGGGAAAATGGGAGACCCAGTACTTC.